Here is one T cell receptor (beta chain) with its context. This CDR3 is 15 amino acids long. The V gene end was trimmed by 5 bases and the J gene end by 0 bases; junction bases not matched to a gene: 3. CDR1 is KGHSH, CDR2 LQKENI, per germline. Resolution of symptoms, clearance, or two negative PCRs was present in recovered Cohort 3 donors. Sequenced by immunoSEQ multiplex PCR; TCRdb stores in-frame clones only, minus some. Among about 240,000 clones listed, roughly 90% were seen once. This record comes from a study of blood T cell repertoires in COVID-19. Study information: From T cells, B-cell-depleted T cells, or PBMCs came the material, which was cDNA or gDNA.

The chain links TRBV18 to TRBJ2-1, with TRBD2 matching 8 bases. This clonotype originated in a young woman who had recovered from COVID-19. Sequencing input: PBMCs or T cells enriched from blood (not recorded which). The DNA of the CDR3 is TGTGCCAGCTCAGCTAGCGGGTCCTCCTACAATGAGCAGTTCTTC. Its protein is CASSASGSSYNEQFF.